This T cell receptor (beta chain) was captured in a study of beta chain features in type 1 diabetes (dated by TCRdb to 2016 to 2019). For the study in its entirety: Patients and healthy donors did not differ in mean age, gender distribution, total cell number or subset yield. A total of 100 million to 110 million sorted cells were examined across all samples, and a strong correlation was observed between cell number per subset and RNA yield. In the study, recently diagnosed type 1 diabetes patients and matched healthy donors were compared on the TCRB repertoires of their sorted circulating CD4+ T cell subsets. Whereas all 30 or so donors provided naive and central memory subsets, regulatory and stem cell-like memory subsets were isolated from just 8 patients and roughly 8 healthy donors. The full study reports these points: Naive, central memory and regulatory TCRB repertoires appeared to be more similar among patients than among healthy donors. A moderate but significant shortening of TCRB CDR3 length was observed in type 1 diabetes patients in all four CD4+ subsets. Because cDNA was sequenced instead of genomic DNA, activated cells with high expression could be over-represented, although the groups did not differ in activation or CD3 levels. Only small numbers of individuals were included in the HLA sub-analyses, which left unresolved whether HLA type had any influence on TCRB rearrangement. PCR might favor shorter templates, but patient and control samples were amplified and corrected together, so any skew would affect both groups equally. At VDJ recombination sites, type 1 diabetes patients had fewer insertions and more deleted nucleotides, which implies abnormalities in thymic rearrangement.

All of the isolated RNA was reverse transcribed with the High Capacity cDNA Reverse Transcription Kit, so expressed TCRB transcripts were sequenced. Naive, central memory and regulatory T cell samples underwent deep immunoSEQ sequencing, averaging roughly 3.5 million total reads per sample. Sorted cells were lysed in RLT buffer, and RNA was extracted using DNase-treated RNeasy Micro or Mini kits according to cell number. To prevent cross-contamination, each cell subset was processed individually, whereas patient and healthy donor samples were processed jointly. The immunoSEQ multiplex PCR was used to amplify TCRB sequences from cDNA, yielding 87-bp fragments that span the CDR3 region. Sequencing of the amplicons was done on the Illumina HiSeq platform. The paper's data handling went like this. Synthetic template baselines were used to correct PCR bias computationally, reads within Hamming distance 2 were collapsed, and singletons that could not be merged were discarded. Reads were aligned against IMGT to assign V, D and J genes, CDR3 length and insertions or deletions at six rearrangement sites. Clonotype counts were normalized to sorted cell number within each subset before computing true diversity and Gini coefficients with the tcR R package. The overlap coefficient, calculated on TCRB nucleotide sequences, was used to quantify repertoire sharing. Out-of-frame TCRB sequences from naive cells were analyzed to stand in for the pre-selection repertoire. The clones in this table, taken by TCRdb from immuneACCESS, are in-frame only. Not every clone is retained; where verified, under half of the shortfall comes from an unresolved V gene, and the cause of the rest is unknown. V and J calls and clone size are given by that table; D and trimming were obtained from the DNA. The sample contains 280,000 or so clones, roughly 15% of them found a single time. The top ten clones comprise around 0.015% of the sample.

Each donor gave one peripheral blood draw, approximately 110 mL on average, collected into heparinised tubes. Using a panel that included CD45RO, CCR7, CD25, CD127, CD95 and CD27, naive, central memory, regulatory and stem cell-like memory CD4+ T cells were sorted on a BD FACSAria II. All sorted populations exceeded 95% purity. PBMCs were separated immediately by Lymphoprep density gradient centrifugation and were stained directly, without being cultured. To minimize batch effects, samples were stained and sorted in pairs, one healthy donor with one patient per experiment. V loses 2 bases of germline sequence and J loses 8 bases, and the interval between the two ends is 16 bases. The germline V gene provides CDR1 MNHEY and CDR2 SVGAGI. The CDR3 covers 15 residues, taking in both the cysteine and the phenylalanine. Only the CDR3 part of the read is kept: 45 bases, read in frame from the first base.

Regarding this clone: Its antigen remains undetermined. No much larger clone is present one base from it, and per-base qualities are unavailable.

This clonotype was obtained from a man aged 18 to 30 with type 1 diabetes. The sequenced sample consisted of naive CD4+ T cells from blood. This specimen's cell subset or site label, interpreted: true naive CD4+ T cells. The chain uses TRBV6-5 and TRBJ2-1; the D gene cannot be named for sure. The CDR3 reads CASSYSILVFDEQFF. The sequence in DNA is TGTGCCAGCAGTTACAGTATCCTAGTATTCGATGAGCAGTTCTTC.